This is a list of T cell receptor beta chains from one sample in a study of regulatory T cells in long-lasting Graves disease. TCRdb passed the multiplex PCR reads through MiXCR, listing each CDR3 protein once. The sample holds under 250,000 distinct CDR3 sequences, approximately 18% seen once. These data were likewise used in another study, on T cells in Graves' hyperthyroidism and ophthalmopathy.

The source material was peripheral blood mononuclear cells (PBMCs), sampled at new diagnosis, from a patient treated with antithyroid drugs. The receptors come from a woman in her twenties or thirties with Graves disease. CDR3s include the opening cysteine and the closing phenylalanine or tryptophan. Fields, in order: V gene, D gene, clone size, J gene, CDR3 DNA, CDR3 protein. A D gene is named only where the DNA matches it firmly. A row's size may be missing; if present it is once, few, many or a size class.

>TRBV28|TRBD1|many|TRBJ2-7
TGTGCCAGCAGTGGGGTGGACAGGGTCAACTACGAGCAGTACTTC
CASSGVDRVNYEQYF
>TRBV5-1|-|many|TRBJ1-5
TGCGCCAGCAGCCCCACAGGGAAACAGCCCCAGCATTTT
CASSPTGKQPQHF
>TRBV6-1|TRBD2|many|TRBJ2-1
TGTGCCAGCAGCTCGCGGGGGGGCGATGAGCAGTTCTTC
CASSSRGGDEQFF
>TRBV7-2|TRBD2|few|TRBJ2-1
TGTGCCAGCAGCCGGACTAGCGGGGCCCGCAATGAGCAGTTCTTC
CASSRTSGARNEQFF
>TRBV2|-|many|TRBJ2-7
TGTGCCAGCAGACAGATGGACTACGAGCAGTACTTC
CASRQMDYEQYF
>TRBV18|-|many|TRBJ2-5
TGTGCCAGCTCACCAGCCCCCTCGTACCAAGAGACCCAGTACTTC
CASSPAPSYQETQYF
>TRBV6-1|-|few|TRBJ1-2
TGTGCCAGCACTGGGGGTGGTTATGGCTACACCTTC
CASTGGGYGYTF
>TRBV5-1|-|many|TRBJ1-2
TGCGCCAGCAGCCCCCGGGACACATCCTACACCTTC
CASSPRDTSYTF
>TRBV7-9|TRBD1|once|TRBJ2-7
TGTGCCAGCAGCGCTGGGACAGGCGCTCCCTACGAGCAGTACTTC
CASSAGTGAPYEQYF
>TRBV15|TRBD1|many|TRBJ2-4
TGTGCCACCAGCAAGGACAGGATAGCCAAAAACATTCAGTACTTC
CATSKDRIAKNIQYF
>TRBV29-1|-|many|TRBJ1-2
TGCAGCGTTGACAGGCCCTCTTCTAACTATGGCTACACCTTC
CSVDRPSSNYGYTF
>TRBV30|-|-|TRBJ1-3
TGTGCCTGCGCGGTGTTTGGAAACACCATATATTTT
CACAVFGNTIYF